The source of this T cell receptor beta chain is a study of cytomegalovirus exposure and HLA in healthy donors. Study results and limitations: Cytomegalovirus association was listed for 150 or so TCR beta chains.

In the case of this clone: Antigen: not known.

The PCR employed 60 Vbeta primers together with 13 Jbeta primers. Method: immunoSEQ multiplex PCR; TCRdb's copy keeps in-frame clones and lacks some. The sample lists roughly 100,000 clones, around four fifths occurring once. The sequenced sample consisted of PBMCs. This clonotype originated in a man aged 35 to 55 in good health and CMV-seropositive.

The CDR3 DNA sequence: TGCGCCAGCAGCTTGAGGACAGGGGGCTTGTCCTACGAGCAGTACTTC. This sequence encodes CASSLRTGGLSYEQYF. The J gene is TRBJ2-5, the V gene TRBV5-1, with 11 bases fitting TRBD1. TRBJ2-7 explains the end of the DNA better; the J call may be wrong. This CDR3 has 16 residues. Germline V CDR1 and CDR2: SGHRS, YFSETQ.